Each of the 30 T cell receptor beta chains below was sequenced from the same sample in a study of Ad26.COV2.S vaccination and SARS-CoV-2 variants. Profiling relied on immunoSEQ multiplex PCR, and the TCRdb table lists in-frame clones only, not all of them. The sample consists of 330,000 or so clones, 90% of them appearing once. Treatment of the sample: roughly 18 received Ad26.COV2.S at low or high dose, single or two shots; 5 received placebo; per-sample allocation not given. Day 63 after the first vaccine or placebo injection was the time point for sampling. The source was peripheral blood, collected in a trial of Ad26.COV2.S vaccine versus placebo. These TCRs come from a person between 18 and 60 years old who received the Ad26.COV2.S COVID-19 vaccine or a placebo.

The CDR3 sequence is CASSIGAGPYNEQFF. Here the CDR3 DNA reads TGTGCCAGTAGTATAGGAGCGGGACCCTACAATGAGCAGTTCTTC. This chain links TRBV19 with TRBJ2-1; 7 nucleotides line up with TRBD2. The CDR3 runs 15 residues. Germline values: CDR1 LNHDA, CDR2 SQIVND (reference sequence). Losses at the gene ends were 1 base for V and 2 bases for J; bases not matched to a gene: 2.

V is TRBV24-1 and J is TRBJ2-5, with a tentative D call TRBD1 (5 bases). Trimming shortened V by 4 bases and J by 2 bases, and 7 bases separated the two germline ends. Per the germline V gene, CDR1 is KGHDR and CDR2 is SFDVKD. The CDR3 is 13 amino acids. This CDR3 reads CATSDREQETQYF. CDR3 DNA sequence: TGTGCCACCAGTGACAGGGAACAAGAGACCCAGTACTTC.

The CDR3 bases are TGTGCCAGCAGAATCGACAGGAACAGGGATGGCTACACCTTC. Translation gives CASRIDRNRDGYTF. The rearrangement links TRBV2 to TRBJ1-2; tentative D call: TRBD1 (6 bases). The CDR3 sequence is 14 residues long. Trimming took 6 bases from V and 6 from J, leaving 17 bases between them. The germline V gene has CDR1 SNHLY and CDR2 FYNNEI.

This sequence joins TRBV19 and TRBJ2-3; D is unclear. Trimming took off 7 bases at V and 8 bases at J, with 19 bases between the two ends. The CDR3 totals 14 residues. CDR1 and CDR2 (germline): LNHDA, SQIVND (reference sequence). In DNA form, the CDR3 reads TGTGCCAGTAAAGACTTAGCAGGCGAAGGTACGCAGTATTTT. Its protein product is CASKDLAGEGTQYF.

The chain employs TRBV4-2 and TRBJ2-3; no definite D call. Germline V CDR1 and CDR2: LGHNA, YNFKEQ. The CDR3 totals 15 residues. V was cut by 0 bases and J by 2 bases, with 9 bases left in between. Here the CDR3 DNA reads TGTGCCAGCAGCCAAGAAGGTCGGAACACAGATACGCAGTATTTT. Protein: CASSQEGRNTDTQYF.

This CDR3 reads CASSQGGANYGYTF. DNA of the CDR3: TGTGCCAGCAGTCAAGGGGGGGCGAACTATGGCTACACCTTC. V is TRBV6-6 and J is TRBJ1-2, with D maybe TRBD1 (6 bases). The germline V gene has CDR1 MNHNY and CDR2 SVGAGI (reference sequence). Deletions cut 5 bases from V and 2 bases from J, with 12 bases between. The CDR3 consists of 14 residues.

The chain has TRBV11-3 and TRBJ2-1, with 9 bases that match TRBD2. The junction had 2 bases not matched to a gene; V was cut back by 3 bases and J by 5 bases. CDR1 is SGHNT, CDR2 YENEEA, per germline. This CDR3 is 14 amino acids long. CDR3: CASSFGGGDNEQFF. CDR3 bases: TGTGCCAGCAGCTTTGGCGGGGGGGACAATGAGCAGTTCTTC.

The chain is built from TRBV5-1 and TRBJ1-1, with TRBD1 as a possible D gene (5 bases). Trimming removed 1 base from V and 10 bases from J, with 14 bases in between. The CDR3 is 13 amino acids. Looked up from germline, CDR1 is SGHRS and CDR2 is YFSETQ. The CDR3 is CASSLHQGQGAFF. The CDR3 DNA reads as TGCGCCAGCAGCTTGCACCAGGGTCAAGGAGCTTTCTTT.

The chain joins TRBV7-2 to TRBJ1-6; D gene unclear. The CDR3 has 15 amino acids. V dropped 6 bases and J dropped 4 bases, with 13 bases sitting between them. Germline CDR1 SGHTA, CDR2 FQGNSA. CDR3 loop: CASSKQKQYNSPLHF. CDR3 bases: TGTGCCAGCAGTAAACAGAAGCAGTATAATTCACCCCTCCACTTT.

J is TRBJ2-7 and V is TRBV13; no clear D. The CDR3 covers 11 residues. With 4 bases removed from V and 4 bases from J, the gap between germline ends came to 5 bases. Germline CDR1 reads PRHDT; CDR2 reads FYEKMQ (reference sequence). The CDR3 DNA follows: TGTGCCAGCAGCTCCGGGTACGAGCAGTACTTC. It yields the protein CASSSGYEQYF.

There are a few counts of this clone. This chain joins TRBV5-5 and TRBJ2-1; D is perhaps TRBD1 (5 bases). From germline, CDR1 is SGHKS and CDR2 YYEKEE (reference sequence). V was clipped by 2 bases and J by 4 bases, with 16 bases between them. There are 16 residues in the CDR3. The CDR3 reads CASSLPDSPPYNEQFF. Written as DNA, the CDR3 is TGTGCCAGCAGCTTACCTGACAGCCCCCCTTACAATGAGCAGTTCTTC.

The chain employs TRBV10-3 and TRBJ1-5; the D is unclear. The germline gives CDR1 ENHRY, CDR2 SYGVKD. V lost 6 bases and J lost 0, with 9 bases in between. The CDR3 covers 14 residues. CDR3 sequence reads: CAISPAGSNQPQHF. The CDR3 DNA sequence: TGTGCCATCAGCCCCGCGGGTAGCAATCAGCCCCAGCATTTT.

The gene calls are TRBV5-4 and TRBJ1-5; D is ambiguous. The CDR3 is 14 amino acids. CDR1 and CDR2 (germline): SGHNT, YYREEE (reference sequence). V was cut by 0 bases and J by 7 bases, with 11 bases left in between. The CDR3 nucleotides are TGTGCCAGCAGCTTGGGAAACTCAGAGCAGCCCCAGCATTTT. It is translated as CASSLGNSEQPQHF.

The chain carries TRBV29-1 and TRBJ1-1; D gene ambiguous. The V gene lost 4 bases and the J gene lost 1 base, with 13 bases spanning the gap. This CDR3 is built from 14 residues. Germline CDR1 SQVTM, CDR2 ANQGSEA. CDR3 DNA sequence: TGCAGCGTTGCTGACATGGGCGAGAACACTGAAGCTTTCTTT. Residues: CSVADMGENTEAFF.

V usage is TRBV5-6 and J usage is TRBJ2-1; D uncertain. This CDR3 is 11 amino acids long. In germline, CDR1 is SGHDT, CDR2 YYEEEE. Trimming took 0 bases from V and 7 from J, leaving 2 bases between them. In DNA form, the CDR3 reads TGTGCCAGCAGCTTGGAAAATGAGCAGTTCTTC. Protein: CASSLENEQFF.

The V call is TRBV9, the J call TRBJ1-1; maybe TRBD1 (6 bases). With 4 bases removed from V and 0 bases from J, the gap between germline ends came to 16 bases. This CDR3 contains 16 residues. Germline CDR1 and CDR2: SGDLS and YYNGEE. CDR3 region: CASSRLETGLNTEAFF. CDR3 coding DNA: TGTGCCAGCAGCCGACTCGAGACAGGACTGAACACTGAAGCTTTCTTT.

The chain uses TRBV10-3 and TRBJ2-3, with 7 bases matching TRBD1. This CDR3 is 15 amino acids long. Per germline, CDR1 ENHRY and CDR2 SYGVKD. V lost 3 bases, J lost 4 bases, and 7 bases stayed unmatched. The CDR3 reads CAISDYGQVADTQYF. In DNA form, the CDR3 reads TGTGCCATCAGTGACTACGGACAGGTCGCAGATACGCAGTATTTT.

This chain connects TRBV29-1 to TRBJ2-2; D ambiguous. V dropped 0 bases and J dropped 4 bases, with 12 bases sitting between them. The CDR3 sequence is 15 residues long. The germline V gene encodes CDR1 SQVTM and CDR2 ANQGSEA. CDR3 in amino acids: CSVEDWRDGTGELFF. The CDR3 DNA sequence: TGCAGCGTTGAAGATTGGAGAGACGGCACCGGGGAGCTGTTTTTT.

This chain links TRBV6-2 or TRBV6-3 with TRBJ1-5, with TRBD1 as a possible D gene (5 bases). Per germline, CDR1 MNHEY and CDR2 SVGEGT. Trimming removed 6 bases from V and 0 bases from J, with 12 bases in between. The CDR3 is 15 residues long. For the CDR3, the DNA is TGTGCCAGCAGCTCAATTCAGGGTAGCAATCAGCCCCAGCATTTT. Amino acids: CASSSIQGSNQPQHF.

The chain employs TRBV2 and TRBJ1-4, with D maybe TRBD1 (5 bases). The germline V and J ends were trimmed by 8 bases and 1 base, with 14 bases remaining between them. Germline lookup yields CDR1 SNHLY and CDR2 FYNNEI. The CDR3 totals 15 residues. CDR3 in DNA: TGTGCCAGCTCCGTTAGCAGGGAAACTAATGAAAAACTGTTTTTT. Protein sequence: CASSVSRETNEKLFF.

This rearrangement joins TRBV6-5 to TRBJ2-1, with D perhaps TRBD1 (6 bases). Germline CDR1 is MNHEY and CDR2 is SVGAGI. The CDR3 has 14 amino acids. The V end was cut by 8 bases, the J end by 4 bases, with 15 bases between. The CDR3 reads CASRKTGVYNEQFF. The CDR3, as DNA: TGTGCCAGCCGCAAGACAGGCGTATACAATGAGCAGTTCTTC.

This chain links TRBV7-9 with TRBJ1-6; tentatively, D is TRBD1 (5 bases). Germline CDR1 SEHNR, CDR2 FQNEAQ (reference sequence). Trimming removed 1 base at V and 14 bases at J, with 15 bases between. CDR3 size: 14 residues. CDR3 amino acids: CASSLGSGLGALHF. CDR3 bases: TGTGCCAGCAGCTTAGGATCGGGGCTCGGGGCCCTCCACTTT.

This chain links TRBV6-5 with TRBJ2-6; no definite D call. V was pared by 5 bases and J by 0 bases, with 5 bases between. Germline V gene data show CDR1 as MNHEY and CDR2 as SVGAGI. The CDR3 consists of 14 residues. The CDR3 bases are TGTGCCAGCAGTCACATCTCTGGGGCCAACGTCCTGACTTTC. Translating it yields CASSHISGANVLTF.

CDR3 DNA sequence: TGTGCCAGTAGTATAGGGGGACCGAGTTCCTATGGCTACACCTTC. Protein product: CASSIGGPSSYGYTF. This sequence joins TRBV19 and TRBJ1-2; tentative D call: TRBD1 (5 bases). V was cut by 1 base and J by 4 bases, with 13 bases left in between. Per the germline V gene, CDR1 is LNHDA and CDR2 is SQIVND (reference sequence). CDR3 length equals 15 residues. The whole variable domain, filled in from reference TRBV19 and TRBJ1-2, reads DGGITQSPKYLFRKEGQNVTLSCEQNLNHDAMYWYRQDPGQGLRLIYYSQIVNDFQKGDIAEGYSVSREKKESFPLTVTSAQKNPTAFYLCASSIGGPSSYGYTFGSGTRLTVV.

V is TRBV28 and J is TRBJ2-1; D gene uncertain. There are 13 residues in the CDR3. Germline CDR1 MDHEN, CDR2 SYDVKM. V lost 6 bases, J lost 6 bases, and 12 bases lay in between. As DNA, the CDR3 is TGTGCCAGCAGCCTGCCGGCGTTCAATGAGCAGTTCTTC. Amino acid sequence: CASSLPAFNEQFF. Full variable domain (remainder filled in from reference TRBV28 and TRBJ2-1): DVKVTQSSRYLVKRTGEKVFLECVQDMDHENMFWYRQDPGLGLRLIYFSYDVKMKEKGDIPEGYSVSREKKERFSLILESASTNQTSMYLCASSLPAFNEQFFGPGTRLTVL.

The chain combines TRBV7-2 with TRBJ2-3, with unresolved D. Trimming shortened V by 1 base and J by 6 bases, and 5 bases separated the two germline ends. Per the germline V gene, CDR1 is SGHTA and CDR2 is FQGNSA. This CDR3 has 12 residues. Here the CDR3 DNA reads TGTGCCAGCAGCTTAGGCGTCGATACGCAGTATTTT. Translating it yields CASSLGVDTQYF.

DNA of the CDR3: TGTGCCAGCCTAACGGTTGTAAGGAGCCGGGGTACCCTCCGTGAGGACACTGAAGCTTTCTTT. This translates into CASLTVVRSRGTLREDTEAFF. The chain is built from TRBV2 and TRBJ1-1; D not resolved. This CDR3 has 21 amino acids. CDR1 SNHLY and CDR2 FYNNEI come from the germline V gene. The V end lost 8 bases, the J end lost 3 bases, and 37 bases lay between the germline ends.

This clone was observed once. V and J are TRBV10-1 and TRBJ2-1; possible D gene TRBD2, 6 bases. V was pared by 5 bases and J by 2 bases, with 10 bases between. Looked up from germline, CDR1 is WNHNN and CDR2 is SYGVQD (reference sequence). The CDR3 length is 14 residues. The CDR3, as DNA: TGCGCCAGCAGTCGCGGGGTCACCTACAATGAGCAGTTCTTC. Protein product: CASSRGVTYNEQFF.

The chain carries TRBV7-9 and TRBJ1-1; D not resolved. The V end lost 5 bases, the J end lost 3 bases, and 10 bases lay between the germline ends. CDR3 length equals 13 residues. Germline-derived CDR1 and CDR2 are SEHNR and FQNEAQ (reference sequence). CDR3: CASSDHTYTEAFF. CDR3 in DNA: TGTGCCAGCAGCGATCATACGTACACTGAAGCTTTCTTT.

The chain is built from TRBV7-2 and TRBJ2-3, with 9 nucleotides matching TRBD1. With 1 base clipped from V and 4 bases from J, the junction kept 3 bases outside the gene matches. Per germline, CDR1 SGHTA and CDR2 FQGNSA. This CDR3 has 15 residues. The CDR3 sequence is CASSLGQGEADTQYF. As DNA, the CDR3 is TGTGCCAGCAGCTTAGGACAGGGGGAGGCAGATACGCAGTATTTT.